This T cell receptor (beta chain) was identified in a study of blood T cell repertoires in COVID-19. In the study overall: Acute-phase and convalescent COVID-19 samples originated in the United States, Italy and Spain.

Participant-given clinical history determined each cohort assignment. Generated by immunoSEQ multiplex PCR, the TCRdb table keeps only in-frame clones and is missing some. Of hundreds of thousands of clones listed, around 91% are singletons. V lost 3 bases to trimming and J lost 4 bases, with 15 bases between them. This CDR3 contains 15 residues. CDR1 ENHRY and CDR2 SYGVKD come from the germline V gene. The genes are TRBV10-3 and TRBJ1-1; tentatively, D is TRBD1 (5 bases). The source is a man in his late teens or twenties who had recovered from COVID-19. Sequenced material: PBMCs or T cells enriched from blood (not recorded which). Here the CDR3 DNA reads TGTGCCATCAGTGATTTGATGGGGCGAGGCACTGAAGCTTTCTTT. Its protein product is CAISDLMGRGTEAFF.